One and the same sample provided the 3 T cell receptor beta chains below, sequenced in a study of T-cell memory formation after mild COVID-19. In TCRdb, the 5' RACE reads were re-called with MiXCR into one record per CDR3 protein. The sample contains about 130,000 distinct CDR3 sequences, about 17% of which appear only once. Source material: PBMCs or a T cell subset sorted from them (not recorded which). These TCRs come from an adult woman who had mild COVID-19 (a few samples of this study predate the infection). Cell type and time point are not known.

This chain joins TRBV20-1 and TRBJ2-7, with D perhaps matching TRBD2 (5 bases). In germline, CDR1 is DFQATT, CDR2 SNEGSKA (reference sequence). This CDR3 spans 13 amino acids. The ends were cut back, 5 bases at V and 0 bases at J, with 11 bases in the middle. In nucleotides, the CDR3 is TGCAGTGCTGACACCGGGGACTCCTACGAGCAGTACTTC. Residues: CSADTGDSYEQYF.

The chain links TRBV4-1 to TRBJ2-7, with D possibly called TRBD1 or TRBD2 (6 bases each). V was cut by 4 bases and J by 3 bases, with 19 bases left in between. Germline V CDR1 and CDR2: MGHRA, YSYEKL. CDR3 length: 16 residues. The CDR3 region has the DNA TGCGCCAGCAGCCCTGATCGACAGGCGGGGTACTACGAGCAGTACTTC. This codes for CASSPDRQAGYYEQYF.

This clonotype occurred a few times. The CDR3 DNA sequence: TGTGCCTGCCCCCACGGACAGGGCGGGGATGAGCAGTTCTTC. Residues: CACPHGQGGDEQFF. This chain uses TRBV30 with TRBJ2-1, with TRBD1 matching 8 bases. The germline CDR1 and CDR2 sequences are GTSNPN and SVGIG (reference sequence). The trim removed 6 bases at V and 8 bases at J, leaving 12 bases unmatched. There are 14 residues in the CDR3.